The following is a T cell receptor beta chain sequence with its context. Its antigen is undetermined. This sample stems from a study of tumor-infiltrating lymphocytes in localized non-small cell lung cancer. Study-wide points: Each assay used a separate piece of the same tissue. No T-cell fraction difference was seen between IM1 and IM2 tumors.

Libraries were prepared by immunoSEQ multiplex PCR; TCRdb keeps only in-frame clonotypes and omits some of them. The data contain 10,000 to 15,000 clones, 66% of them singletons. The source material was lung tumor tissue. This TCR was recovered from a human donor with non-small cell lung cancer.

The CDR3 coding sequence is TGTGCCAGCAGTGGGGGGAACACCCAAGTCCCGTACTTC. Translating gives CASSGGNTQVPYF. The rearrangement uses TRBV2 and TRBJ2-7; D may match TRBD1 or TRBD2 (5 bases each). The V and J ends lost 4 bases and 12 bases respectively, with 19 bases between them. Germline V gene lookup returns CDR1 SNHLY and CDR2 FYNNEI. The CDR3 spans 13 residues.